This T cell receptor (beta chain) emerged from a study of cytomegalovirus exposure and HLA in healthy donors. The length of the CDR3 is 15 residues. The germline V gene has CDR1 SNHLY and CDR2 FYNNEI. V lost 2 bases and J lost 8; bases outside the gene matches: 8. Both 60 Vbeta primers and 13 Jbeta primers went into the PCR. Method: immunoSEQ multiplex PCR; TCRdb's copy keeps in-frame clones and lacks some. The table records 150,000 to 200,000 clones, around 75% of them present only once. The source is a male donor in good health and CMV-seronegative. Sequenced material: PBMCs. The genes are TRBV2 and TRBJ1-4, with 7 bases fitting TRBD1. The CDR3 DNA is TGTGCCAGCAGTGAATTCGGGGGACAGAGGGAAAAACTGTTTTTT. Translated, it gives CASSEFGGQREKLFF.